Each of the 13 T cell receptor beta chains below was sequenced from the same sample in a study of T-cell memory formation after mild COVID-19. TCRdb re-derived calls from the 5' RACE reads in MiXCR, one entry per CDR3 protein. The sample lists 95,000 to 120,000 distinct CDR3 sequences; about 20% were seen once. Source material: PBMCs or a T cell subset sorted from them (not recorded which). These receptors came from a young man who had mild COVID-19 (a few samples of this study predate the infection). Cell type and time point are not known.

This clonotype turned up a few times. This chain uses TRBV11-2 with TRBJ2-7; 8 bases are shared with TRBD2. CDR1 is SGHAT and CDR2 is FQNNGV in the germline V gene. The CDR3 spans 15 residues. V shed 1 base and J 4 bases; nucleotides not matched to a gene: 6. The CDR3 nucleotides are TGTGCCAGCAGCTTAGGAGTTAGCGGGGTTTACGAGCAGTACTTC. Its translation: CASSLGVSGVYEQYF. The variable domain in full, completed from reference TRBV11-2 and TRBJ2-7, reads EAGVAQSPRYKIIEKRQSVAFWCNPISGHATLYWYQQILGQGPKLLIQFQNNGVVDDSQLPKDRFSAERLKGVDSTLKIQPAKLEDSAVYLCASSLGVSGVYEQYFGPGTRLTVT.

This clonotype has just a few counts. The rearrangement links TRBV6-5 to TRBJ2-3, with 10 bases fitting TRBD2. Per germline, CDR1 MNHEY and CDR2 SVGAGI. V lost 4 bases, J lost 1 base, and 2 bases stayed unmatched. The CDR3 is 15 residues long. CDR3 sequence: CASSSLAGGTDTQYF. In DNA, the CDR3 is TGTGCCAGCAGTTCCCTAGCGGGGGGCACAGATACGCAGTATTTT.

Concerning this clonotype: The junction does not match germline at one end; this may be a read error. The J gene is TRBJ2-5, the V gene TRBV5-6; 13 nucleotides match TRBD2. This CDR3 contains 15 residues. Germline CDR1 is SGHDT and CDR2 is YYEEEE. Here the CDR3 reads CDSSFGTSGDETQYF. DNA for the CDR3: TGTGACAGCAGCTTTGGGACTAGCGGGGATGAGACCCAGTACTTC. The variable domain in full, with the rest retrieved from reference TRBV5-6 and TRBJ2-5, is DAGVTQSPTHLIKTRGQQVTLRCSPKSGHDTVSWYQQALGQGPQFIFQYYEEEERQRGNFPDRFSGHQFPNYSSELNVNALLLGDSALYLCDSSFGTSGDETQYFGPGTRLLVL.

CDR3: CASSSAEITQYF. For the CDR3, the DNA is TGTGCCAGTAGTAGTGCGGAGATTACGCAGTATTTT. This sequence joins TRBV19 and TRBJ2-3; D is unclear. Trimming left V 4 bases short and J 8 bases short, with 10 bases between. The CDR3 has 12 residues. CDR1 is LNHDA, CDR2 SQIVND, per germline (reference sequence).

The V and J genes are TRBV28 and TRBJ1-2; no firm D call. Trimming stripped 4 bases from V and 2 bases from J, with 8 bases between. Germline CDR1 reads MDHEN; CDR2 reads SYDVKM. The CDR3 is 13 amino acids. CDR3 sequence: CASSSIQNYGYTF. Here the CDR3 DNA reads TGTGCCAGCAGTTCGATACAGAACTATGGCTACACCTTC.

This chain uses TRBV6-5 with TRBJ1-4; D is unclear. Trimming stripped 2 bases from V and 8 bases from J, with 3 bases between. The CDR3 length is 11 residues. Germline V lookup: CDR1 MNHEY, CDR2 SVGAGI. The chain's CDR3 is CASSYGEKLFF. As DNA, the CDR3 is TGTGCCAGCAGTTACGGAGAAAAACTGTTTTTT.

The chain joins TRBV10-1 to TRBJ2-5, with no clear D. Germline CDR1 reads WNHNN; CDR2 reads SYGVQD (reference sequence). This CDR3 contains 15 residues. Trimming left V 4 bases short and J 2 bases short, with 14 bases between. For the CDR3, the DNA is TGCGCCAGCAGTGCGGCGATGACTTGGCAAGAGACCCAGTACTTC. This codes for CASSAAMTWQETQYF.

This chain's CDR3 is CASSYIGTGTANYGYTF. CDR3 bases: TGTGCCAGCAGTTACATAGGGACAGGGACCGCTAACTATGGCTACACCTTC. The chain combines TRBV6-6 with TRBJ1-2, with 9 nucleotides matching TRBD1. Trimming removed 2 bases from V and 0 bases from J; junction bases left unmatched: 7. The CDR3 runs 17 residues. CDR1 is MNHNY and CDR2 is SVGAGI in the germline V gene (reference sequence).

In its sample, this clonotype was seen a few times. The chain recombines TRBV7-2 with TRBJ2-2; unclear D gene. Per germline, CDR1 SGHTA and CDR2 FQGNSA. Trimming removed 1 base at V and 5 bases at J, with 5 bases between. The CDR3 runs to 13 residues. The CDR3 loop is CASSLEWTGELFF. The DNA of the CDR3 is TGTGCCAGCAGCTTAGAGTGGACCGGGGAGCTGTTTTTT.

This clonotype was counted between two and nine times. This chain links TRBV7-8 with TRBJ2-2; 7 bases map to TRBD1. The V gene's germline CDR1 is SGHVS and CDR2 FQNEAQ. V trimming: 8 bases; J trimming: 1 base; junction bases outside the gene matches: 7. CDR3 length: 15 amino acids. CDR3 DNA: TGTGCCAGCGAAAAGCAGGGGGAGAACACCGGGGAGCTGTTTTTT. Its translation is CASEKQGENTGELFF.

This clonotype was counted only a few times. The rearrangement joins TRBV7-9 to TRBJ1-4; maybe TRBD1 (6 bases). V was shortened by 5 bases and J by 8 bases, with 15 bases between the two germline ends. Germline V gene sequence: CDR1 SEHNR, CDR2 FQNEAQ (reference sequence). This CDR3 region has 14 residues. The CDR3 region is CASSQQGTLEKLFF. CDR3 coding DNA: TGTGCCAGCAGCCAACAGGGCACCTTAGAAAAACTGTTTTTT.

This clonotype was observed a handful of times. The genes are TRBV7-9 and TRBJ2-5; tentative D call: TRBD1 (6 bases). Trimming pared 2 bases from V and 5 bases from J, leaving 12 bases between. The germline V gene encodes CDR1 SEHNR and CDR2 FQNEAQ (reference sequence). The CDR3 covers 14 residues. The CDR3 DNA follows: TGTGCCAGCAGCTTAACAGGCAGGGGTGAGACCCAGTACTTC. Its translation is CASSLTGRGETQYF.

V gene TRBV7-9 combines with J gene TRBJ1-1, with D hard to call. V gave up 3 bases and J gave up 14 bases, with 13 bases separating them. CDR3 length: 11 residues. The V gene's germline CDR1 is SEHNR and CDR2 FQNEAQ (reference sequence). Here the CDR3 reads CASSFGLPMFF. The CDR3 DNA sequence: TGTGCCAGCAGCTTTGGCCTGCCAATGTTCTTT.